This paragraph covers one T cell receptor beta chain sequence. What it recognizes is unknown. The data stem from a study of metastatic and nonmetastatic thyroid tumors. As for the study in general: Where malignant and benign thyroid patients were concerned, repertoires were compared across blood and tumor or nodule tissue.

Authors' data handling: Using the CDR3 differences seen across clinicopathological groups, the authors built a distant-metastasis classifier for papillary thyroid cancer, which was meant to discriminate distant-metastatic patients. Through MiXCR, TCRdb re-clonotyped the PCR reads. In this record, the V and J calls reflect TCRdb's handling and not the investigators' own analysis. The sample lists about 85,000 clones; 8% to 9.5% were seen once. The entire patient cohort was treatment-naive prior to thyroid surgery. V lost 5 bases, J lost 0 bases, and 17 bases stayed unmatched. The V gene's germline CDR1 is SGHVS and CDR2 FNYEAQ. The CDR3 has 19 amino acids. Study-level results: Malignant tumors reportedly showed significantly higher TCR beta diversity than benign nodules in both blood and tumor.

This sequence joins TRBV7-6 and TRBJ2-5, with 8 bases identical to TRBD1. The receptor was derived from a female donor with papillary thyroid cancer or a benign thyroid nodule (not recorded which). Some clones in this sample may be carry-over from other donors' samples. The sequencing sample was made of blood. This CDR3 reads CASSHPGTGLNRYQETQYF. The CDR3 coding sequence is TGTGCCAGCAGCCACCCCGGGACAGGACTCAATAGGTACCAAGAGACCCAGTACTTC.